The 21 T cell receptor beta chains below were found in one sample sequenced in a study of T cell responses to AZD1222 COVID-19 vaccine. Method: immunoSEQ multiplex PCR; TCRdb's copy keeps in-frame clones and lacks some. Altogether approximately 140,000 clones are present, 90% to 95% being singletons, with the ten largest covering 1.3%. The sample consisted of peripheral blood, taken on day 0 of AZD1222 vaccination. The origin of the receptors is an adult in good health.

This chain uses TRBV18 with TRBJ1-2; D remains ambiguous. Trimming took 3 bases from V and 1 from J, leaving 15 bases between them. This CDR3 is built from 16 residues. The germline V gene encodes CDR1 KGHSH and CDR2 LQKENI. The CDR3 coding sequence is TGTGCCAGCTCACCCCCCGGGGTGGGGAATAACTATGGCTACACCTTC. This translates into CASSPPGVGNNYGYTF.

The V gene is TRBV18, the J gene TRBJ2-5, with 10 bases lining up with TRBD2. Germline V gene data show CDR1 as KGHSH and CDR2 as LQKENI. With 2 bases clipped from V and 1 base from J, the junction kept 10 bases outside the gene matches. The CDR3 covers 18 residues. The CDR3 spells CASSPGLAGVRGQETQYF. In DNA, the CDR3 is TGTGCCAGCTCACCAGGGCTAGCGGGAGTACGGGGCCAAGAGACCCAGTACTTC.

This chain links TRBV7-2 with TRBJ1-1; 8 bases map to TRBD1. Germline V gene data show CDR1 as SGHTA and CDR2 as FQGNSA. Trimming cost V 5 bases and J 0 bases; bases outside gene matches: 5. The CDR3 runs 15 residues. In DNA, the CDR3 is TGTGCCAGCAGCGGGAGGACAGGGTTGAACACTGAAGCTTTCTTT. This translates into CASSGRTGLNTEAFF.

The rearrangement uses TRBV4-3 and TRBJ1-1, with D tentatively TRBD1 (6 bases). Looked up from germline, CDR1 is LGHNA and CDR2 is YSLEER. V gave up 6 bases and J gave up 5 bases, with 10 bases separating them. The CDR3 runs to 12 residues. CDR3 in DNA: TGCGCCAGCAGTTACGGACAGACTGAAGCTTTCTTT. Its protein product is CASSYGQTEAFF.

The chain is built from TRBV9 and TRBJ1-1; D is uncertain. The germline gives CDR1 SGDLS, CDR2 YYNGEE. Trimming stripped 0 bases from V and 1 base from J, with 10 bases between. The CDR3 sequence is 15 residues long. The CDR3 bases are TGTGCCAGCAGCGTAGAGGGTTTTCCGAACACTGAAGCTTTCTTT. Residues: CASSVEGFPNTEAFF.

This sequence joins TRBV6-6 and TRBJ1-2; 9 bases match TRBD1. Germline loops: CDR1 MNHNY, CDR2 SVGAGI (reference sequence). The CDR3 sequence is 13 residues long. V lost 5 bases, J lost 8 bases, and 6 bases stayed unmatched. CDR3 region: CASSPQGAEGYTF. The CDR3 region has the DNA TGTGCCAGCAGTCCACAGGGGGCAGAAGGCTACACCTTC.

DNA for the CDR3: TGTGCCACCAGCAGTGTCCGGGACAGGGGATGGAACACCGGGGAGCTGTTTTTT. It encodes CATSSVRDRGWNTGELFF. The genes are TRBV15 and TRBJ2-2, with TRBD1 matching over 10 bases. Germline V lookup: CDR1 LNHNV, CDR2 YYDKDF (reference sequence). CDR3 length: 18 residues. V lost 3 bases to trimming and J lost 1 base; unmatched junction nucleotides: 8.

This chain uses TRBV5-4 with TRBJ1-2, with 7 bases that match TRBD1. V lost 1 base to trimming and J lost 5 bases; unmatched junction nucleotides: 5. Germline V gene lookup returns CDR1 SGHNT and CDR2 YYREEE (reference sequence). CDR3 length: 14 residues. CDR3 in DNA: TGTGCCAGCAGCTTGAATCAGGGGGTTTATGGCTACACCTTC. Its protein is CASSLNQGVYGYTF.

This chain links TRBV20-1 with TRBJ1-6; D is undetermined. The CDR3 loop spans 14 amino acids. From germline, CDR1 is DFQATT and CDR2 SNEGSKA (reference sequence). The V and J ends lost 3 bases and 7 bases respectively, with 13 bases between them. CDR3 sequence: CSASDGRRNSPLHF. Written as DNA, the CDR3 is TGCAGTGCTAGTGACGGCAGGAGGAATTCACCCCTCCACTTT.

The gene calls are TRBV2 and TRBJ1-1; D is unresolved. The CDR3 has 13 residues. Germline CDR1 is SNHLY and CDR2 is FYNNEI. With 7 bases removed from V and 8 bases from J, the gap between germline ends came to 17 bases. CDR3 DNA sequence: TGTGCCAGCACCCCCGGACGGACTAGAGAAGCTTTCTTT. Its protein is CASTPGRTREAFF.

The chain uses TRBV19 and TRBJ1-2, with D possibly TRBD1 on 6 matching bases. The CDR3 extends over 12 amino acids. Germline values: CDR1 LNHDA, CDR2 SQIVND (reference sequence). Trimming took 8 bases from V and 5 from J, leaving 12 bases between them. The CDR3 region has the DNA TGTGCCAGTCGACAGGCGGAATATGGCTACACCTTC. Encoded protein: CASRQAEYGYTF.

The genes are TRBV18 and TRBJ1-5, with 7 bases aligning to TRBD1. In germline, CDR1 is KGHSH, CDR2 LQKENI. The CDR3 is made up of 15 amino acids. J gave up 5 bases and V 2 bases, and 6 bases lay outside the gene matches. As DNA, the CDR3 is TGTGCCAGCTCACCAGCGACAGGGAGGGATCAGCCCCAGCATTTT. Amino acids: CASSPATGRDQPQHF.

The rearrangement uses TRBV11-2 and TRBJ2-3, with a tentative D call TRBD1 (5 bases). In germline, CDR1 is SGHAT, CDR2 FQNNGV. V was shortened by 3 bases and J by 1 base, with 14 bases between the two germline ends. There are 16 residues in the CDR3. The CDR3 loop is CASSLAAGWGTDTQYF. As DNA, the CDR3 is TGTGCCAGCAGCTTGGCGGCAGGGTGGGGCACAGATACGCAGTATTTT.

CDR3 sequence: CASSPRLADYNEQFF. Written as DNA, the CDR3 is TGTGCCAGCTCACCAAGACTAGCGGATTACAATGAGCAGTTCTTC. This chain joins TRBV18 and TRBJ2-1; 9 bases map to TRBD2. CDR3 length equals 15 residues. Germline V gene data show CDR1 as KGHSH and CDR2 as LQKENI. V dropped 2 bases and J dropped 4; count of bases not matched to a gene: 3.

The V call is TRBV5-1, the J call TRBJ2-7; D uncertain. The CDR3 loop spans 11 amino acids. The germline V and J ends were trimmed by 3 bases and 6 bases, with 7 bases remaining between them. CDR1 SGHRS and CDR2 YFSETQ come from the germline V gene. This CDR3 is CASSSHLEQYV. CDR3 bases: TGCGCCAGCAGCTCACATCTCGAGCAGTACGTC.

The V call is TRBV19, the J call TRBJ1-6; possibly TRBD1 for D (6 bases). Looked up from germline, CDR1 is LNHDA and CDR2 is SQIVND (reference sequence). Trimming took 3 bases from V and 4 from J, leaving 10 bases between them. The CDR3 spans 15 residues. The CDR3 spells CASSIGTSYNSPLHF. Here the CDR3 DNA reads TGTGCCAGTAGTATCGGGACAAGTTATAATTCACCCCTCCACTTT.

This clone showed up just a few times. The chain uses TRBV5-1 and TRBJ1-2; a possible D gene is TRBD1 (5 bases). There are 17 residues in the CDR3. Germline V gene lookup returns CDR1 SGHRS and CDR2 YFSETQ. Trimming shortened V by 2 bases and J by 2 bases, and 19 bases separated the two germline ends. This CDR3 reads CASSLIHRGLENYGYTF. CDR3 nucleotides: TGCGCCAGCAGCTTAATACACCGGGGCCTCGAAAACTATGGCTACACCTTC.

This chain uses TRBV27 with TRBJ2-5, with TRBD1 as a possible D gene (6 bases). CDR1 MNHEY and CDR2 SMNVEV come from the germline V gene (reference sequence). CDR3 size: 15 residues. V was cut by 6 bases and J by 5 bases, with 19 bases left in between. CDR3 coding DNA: TGTGCCAGCAGCCTTCAAGGACAGTCGTGGGAGACCCAGTACTTC. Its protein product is CASSLQGQSWETQYF.

For the CDR3, the DNA is TGTGCCAGCAGTTTATTGGGTTACACCGGGGAGCTGTTTTTT. It is translated as CASSLLGYTGELFF. This chain connects TRBV27 to TRBJ2-2; D uncertain. The V end was cut by 1 base, the J end by 3 bases, with 6 bases between. CDR3 length: 14 residues. Germline V gene sequence: CDR1 MNHEY, CDR2 SMNVEV (reference sequence).

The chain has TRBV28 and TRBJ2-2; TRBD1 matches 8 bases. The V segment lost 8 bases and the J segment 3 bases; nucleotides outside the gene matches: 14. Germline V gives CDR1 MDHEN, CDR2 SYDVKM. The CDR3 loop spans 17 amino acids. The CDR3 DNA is TGTGCCAGCGGGGATCGGACAGGGAAGGTAGACACCGGGGAGCTGTTTTTT. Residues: CASGDRTGKVDTGELFF.

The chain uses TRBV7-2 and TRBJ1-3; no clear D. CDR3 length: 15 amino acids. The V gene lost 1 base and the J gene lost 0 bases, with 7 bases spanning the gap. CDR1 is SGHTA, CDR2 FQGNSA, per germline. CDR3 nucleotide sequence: TGTGCCAGCAGCTTAGTGGGGTCCTCTGGAAACACCATATATTTT. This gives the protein CASSLVGSSGNTIYF.